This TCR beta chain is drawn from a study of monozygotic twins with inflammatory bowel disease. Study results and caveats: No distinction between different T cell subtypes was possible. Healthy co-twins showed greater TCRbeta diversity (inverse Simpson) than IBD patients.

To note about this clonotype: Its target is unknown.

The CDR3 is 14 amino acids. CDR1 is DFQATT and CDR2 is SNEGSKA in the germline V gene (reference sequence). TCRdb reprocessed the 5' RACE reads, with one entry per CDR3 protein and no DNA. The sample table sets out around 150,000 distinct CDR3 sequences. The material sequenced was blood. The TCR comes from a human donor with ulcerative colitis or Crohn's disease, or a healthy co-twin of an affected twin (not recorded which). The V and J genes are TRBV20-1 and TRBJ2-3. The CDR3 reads CSARDWSFTDTQYF.